This entry concerns a single TCR beta chain. Its antigen is unknown. The data were obtained in a study of post-analysis software for immune sequencing data. Study findings and constraints: When patients were compared with controls, about 5 TRBV segments were more frequent, TRBV5-6, TRBV5-1 and TRBV20-1 among them.

Unique molecular identifiers were present in the TCR beta cDNA libraries. TCRdb processed the PCR reads anew with MiXCR; each CDR3 protein has one entry. The sample yields roughly 800,000 distinct CDR3 sequences, approximately 30% seen once. V lost 5 bases to trimming and J lost 4 bases; unmatched junction nucleotides: 8. Germline assignment: CDR1 MNHEY and CDR2 SVGEGT. The CDR3 spans 17 residues. The sequencing sample was made of blood. The chain recombines TRBV6-2 or TRBV6-3 with TRBJ2-3; 14 positions match TRBD2. The TCR was taken from a girl aged 10-17 years with multiple sclerosis. CDR3 sequence reads: CASSAQTSGRDADTQYF. The CDR3 bases are TGTGCCAGCAGTGCCCAGACTAGCGGGAGGGACGCAGATACGCAGTATTTT.